The source of this T cell receptor (beta chain) is a study of T cell clonality in common variable immunodeficiency. Trimming removed 8 bases from V and 3 bases from J; junction bases left unmatched: 9. This CDR3 has 14 amino acids. Germline V gene data show CDR1 as GTSNPN and CDR2 as SVGIG (reference sequence). Caucasian heritage predominated among both patients and controls. General observations from the study: Patient heterogeneity in the CVID cohort limited correlations between repertoire features and clinical complications. CVID subjects shared fewer TCRbeta clones than healthy controls did.

CVID and control samples used equivalent genomic DNA input. Sequencing used immunoSEQ multiplex PCR; TCRdb keeps in-frame clones, though not all of them. Captured here are about 35,000 clones, none seen once; the top ten comprise over 8%. This clone has at least ten counts. Its specificity is not known. The sequenced fragment ends 3 residues before the CDR3 boundary, so the rest is inferred from the germline J gene. The chain combines TRBV30 with TRBJ2-1; 8 positions match TRBD2. Sequenced: peripheral blood mononuclear cells. The source of this sequence is a person aged 18 to 75 in good health. CDR3 bases read: TGTGCCCGGGGGGCGGGAGGTTACTACAATGAG. The encoded protein is CARGAGGYYNE. The CDR3 in its entirety is CARGAGGYYNEQFF.